This T cell receptor beta chain was sequenced during a study of T cell responses to AZD1222 COVID-19 vaccine. Findings of the study overall: Repertoires were collected only later (after the peak T cell response had occurred).

A note on this clone: Its specificity is unknown.

TCRdb's copy holds only in-frame clones and misses some; the assay was immunoSEQ multiplex PCR. Among 100,000 to 150,000 clones listed, around nine tenths were seen once. There are 16 residues in the CDR3. V gave up 4 bases and J gave up 3 bases; unmatched junction bases: 11. Germline lookup yields CDR1 LGHNA and CDR2 YNFKEQ. The V gene is TRBV4-2, the J gene TRBJ2-7; 8 nucleotides agree with TRBD1. The clonotype was recovered from an adult in good health. The specimen comprised peripheral blood, sampled on day 0 of AZD1222 vaccination. The chain's CDR3 is CASSLGEGQELYEQYF. The CDR3 bases are TGTGCCAGCAGCCTGGGAGAGGGACAGGAGCTCTACGAGCAGTACTTC.